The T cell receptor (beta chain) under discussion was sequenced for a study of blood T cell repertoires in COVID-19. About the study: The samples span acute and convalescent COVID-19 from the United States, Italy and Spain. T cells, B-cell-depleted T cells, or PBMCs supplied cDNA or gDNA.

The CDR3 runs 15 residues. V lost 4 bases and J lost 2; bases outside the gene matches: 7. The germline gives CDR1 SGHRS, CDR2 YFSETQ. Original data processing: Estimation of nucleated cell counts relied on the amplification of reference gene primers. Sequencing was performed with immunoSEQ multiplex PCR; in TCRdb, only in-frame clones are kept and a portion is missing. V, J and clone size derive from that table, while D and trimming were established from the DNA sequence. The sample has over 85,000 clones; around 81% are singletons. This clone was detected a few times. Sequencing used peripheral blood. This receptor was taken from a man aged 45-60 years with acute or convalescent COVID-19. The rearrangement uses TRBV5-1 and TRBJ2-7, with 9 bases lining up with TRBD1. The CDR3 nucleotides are TGCGCCAGCAGCCCGTCGTGGGACAGGGCCTACGAGCAGTACTTC. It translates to CASSPSWDRAYEQYF.